Listed below are T cell receptor beta chains from one sample, sequenced in a study of blood T cell repertoires in COVID-19. Profiling relied on immunoSEQ multiplex PCR, and the TCRdb table lists in-frame clones only, not all of them. This table holds 300,000 to 500,000 clones, roughly 88% found once. The source material was PBMCs or T cells enriched from blood (not recorded which). These receptor sequences come from a woman in her 30s with acute COVID-19. Both conserved end residues are part of each CDR3. D genes are given only for firm matches.

D gene | V gene | CDR3 protein
NA | TRBV5-6 | CASSSGQFWGANVLTF
TRBD2 | TRBV27 | CASSVPGLAGAQNTGELFF
NA | TRBV19 | CASSQGAGVKPQHF
NA | TRBV24-1 | CATSHQGIYGYTF
NA | TRBV5-1 | CASSLGQTGFSYNSPLHF
TRBD1 | TRBV2 | CASRSYRGDSYEQYF
TRBD2 | TRBV15 | CATKDPIAGGRTDTQYF
NA | TRBV19 | CASSIDTTSSNYEQYF
TRBD1 | TRBV9 | CASSAGQIESGNTIYF
NA | TRBV10-1 | CASPLRRTHNSPLHF
NA | TRBV14 | CASSQYARSETQYF
NA | TRBV29-1 | CSVVAQGTEQYF
NA | TRBV30 | CACTRQANTEAFF
TRBD2 | TRBV4-1 | CASSQRGSGVYEQYF
TRBD2 | TRBV9 | CASSGGLGRGDETQYF
TRBD1 | TRBV7-2 | CASSLLARGQGTYEQYF
NA | TRBV27 | CASAPGGNTEAFF
TRBD1 | TRBV3-1/TRBV3-2 | CASSRRRTGGTTEAFF
TRBD1 | TRBV11-2 | CASSRQGAENSPLHF
TRBD1 | TRBV2 | CASSEQGAQPQHF